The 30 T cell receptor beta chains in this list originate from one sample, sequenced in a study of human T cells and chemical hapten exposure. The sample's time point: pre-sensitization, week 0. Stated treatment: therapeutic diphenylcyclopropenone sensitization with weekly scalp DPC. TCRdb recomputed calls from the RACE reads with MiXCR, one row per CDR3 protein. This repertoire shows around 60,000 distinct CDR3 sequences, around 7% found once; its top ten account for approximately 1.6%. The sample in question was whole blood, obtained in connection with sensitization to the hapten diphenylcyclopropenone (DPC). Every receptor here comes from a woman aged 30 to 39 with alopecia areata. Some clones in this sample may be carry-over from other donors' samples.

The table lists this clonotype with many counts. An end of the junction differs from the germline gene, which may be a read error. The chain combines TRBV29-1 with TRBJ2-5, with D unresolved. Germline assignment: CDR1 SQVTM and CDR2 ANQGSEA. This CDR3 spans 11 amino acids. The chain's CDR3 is CSVELGAGEVF. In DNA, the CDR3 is TGCAGCGTTGAATTAGGAGCAGGCGAGGTCTTC.

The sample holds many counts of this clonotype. This CDR3 reads CASSSGAGGLEQYF. CDR3 nucleotides: TGTGCCAGCAGCTCCGGGGCCGGGGGTCTCGAGCAGTACTTC. The rearrangement joins TRBV7-9 to TRBJ2-7, with D perhaps matching TRBD2 (6 bases). CDR1 is SEHNR, CDR2 FQNEAQ, per germline (reference sequence). V was shortened by 4 bases and J by 6 bases, with 16 bases between the two germline ends. CDR3 size: 14 residues.

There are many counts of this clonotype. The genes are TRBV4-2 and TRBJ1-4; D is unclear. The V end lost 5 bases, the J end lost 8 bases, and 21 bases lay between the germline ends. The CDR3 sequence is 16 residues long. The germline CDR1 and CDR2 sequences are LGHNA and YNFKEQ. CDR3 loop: CASSSAGIGKGEKLFF. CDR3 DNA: TGTGCCAGCAGCTCGGCCGGTATAGGGAAAGGCGAAAAACTGTTTTTT.

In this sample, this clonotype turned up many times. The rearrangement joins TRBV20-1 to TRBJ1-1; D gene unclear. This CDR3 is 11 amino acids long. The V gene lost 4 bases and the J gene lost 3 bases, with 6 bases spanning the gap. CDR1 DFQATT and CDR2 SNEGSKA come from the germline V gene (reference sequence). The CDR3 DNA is TGCAGTGCTAAGGGTTACACTGAAGCTTTCTTT. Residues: CSAKGYTEAFF.

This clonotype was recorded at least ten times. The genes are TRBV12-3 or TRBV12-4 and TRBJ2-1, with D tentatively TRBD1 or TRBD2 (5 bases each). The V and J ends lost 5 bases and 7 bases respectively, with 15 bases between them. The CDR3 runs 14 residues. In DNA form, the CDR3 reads TGTGCCAGCAGTACCGGGACGGGTGGGAATGAGCAGTTCTTC. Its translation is CASSTGTGGNEQFF.

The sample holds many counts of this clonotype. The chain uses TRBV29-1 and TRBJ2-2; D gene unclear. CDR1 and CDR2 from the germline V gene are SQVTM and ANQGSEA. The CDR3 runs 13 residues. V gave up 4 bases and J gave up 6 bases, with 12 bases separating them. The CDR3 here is CSVVGLAPGELFF. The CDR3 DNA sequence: TGCAGCGTTGTTGGTCTGGCCCCCGGGGAGCTGTTTTTT.

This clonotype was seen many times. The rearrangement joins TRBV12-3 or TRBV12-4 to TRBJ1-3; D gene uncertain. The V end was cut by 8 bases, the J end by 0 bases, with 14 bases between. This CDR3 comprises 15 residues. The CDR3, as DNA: TGTGCCAGCCGTGCGGATGGTGCCTCTGGAAACACCATATATTTT. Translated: CASRADGASGNTIYF.

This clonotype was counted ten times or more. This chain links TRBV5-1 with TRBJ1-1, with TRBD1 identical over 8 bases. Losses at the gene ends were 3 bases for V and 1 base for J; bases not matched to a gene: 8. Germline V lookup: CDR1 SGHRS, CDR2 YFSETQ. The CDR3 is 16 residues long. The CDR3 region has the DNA TGCGCCAGCAGCTCAAAAGGACAGGGACCGAACACTGAAGCTTTCTTT. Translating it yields CASSSKGQGPNTEAFF.

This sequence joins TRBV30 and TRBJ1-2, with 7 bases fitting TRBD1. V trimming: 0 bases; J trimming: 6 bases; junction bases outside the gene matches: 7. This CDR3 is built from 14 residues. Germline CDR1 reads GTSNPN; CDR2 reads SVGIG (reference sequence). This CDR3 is CAWSVPRGGDGYTF. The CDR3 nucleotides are TGTGCCTGGAGTGTCCCCAGGGGGGGTGATGGCTACACCTTC.

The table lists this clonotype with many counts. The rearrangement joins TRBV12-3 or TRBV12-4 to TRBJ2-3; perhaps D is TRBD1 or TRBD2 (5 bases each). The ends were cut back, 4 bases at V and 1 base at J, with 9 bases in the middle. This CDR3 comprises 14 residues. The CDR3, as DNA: TGTGCCAGCAGTTCGCAGGGACGCACAGATACGCAGTATTTT. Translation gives CASSSQGRTDTQYF.

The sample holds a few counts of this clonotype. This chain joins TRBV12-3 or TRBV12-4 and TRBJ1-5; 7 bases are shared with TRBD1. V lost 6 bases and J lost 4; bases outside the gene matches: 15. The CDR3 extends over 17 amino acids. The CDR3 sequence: CASSQRPRQGLNQPQHF. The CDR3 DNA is TGTGCCAGCAGCCAACGCCCGCGACAGGGTTTGAATCAGCCCCAGCATTTT.

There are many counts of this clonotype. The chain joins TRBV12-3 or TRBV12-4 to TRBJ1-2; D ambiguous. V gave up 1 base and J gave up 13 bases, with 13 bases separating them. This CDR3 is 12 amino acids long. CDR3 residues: CASSLESQASTF. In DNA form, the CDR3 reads TGTGCCAGCAGTTTAGAGAGTCAGGCGTCCACCTTC.

Here the CDR3 DNA reads TGTGCCAGCAGCTTAGAGGGAGGGGGCAGACAGCCCCAGCATTTT. Translation: CASSLEGGGRQPQHF. V is TRBV7-8 and J is TRBJ1-5; the match to TRBD1 covers 7 bases. The V gene's germline CDR1 is SGHVS and CDR2 FQNEAQ. CDR3 length: 15 residues. V gave up 1 base and J gave up 7 bases; unmatched junction bases: 7.

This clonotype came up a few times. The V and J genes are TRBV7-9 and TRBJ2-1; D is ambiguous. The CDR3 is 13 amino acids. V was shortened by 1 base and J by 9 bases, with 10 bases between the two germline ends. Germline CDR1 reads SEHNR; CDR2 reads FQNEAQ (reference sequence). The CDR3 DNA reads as TGTGCCAGCAGCTTAGAGGCCTGGCCTGAGCAGTTCTTC. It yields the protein CASSLEAWPEQFF.

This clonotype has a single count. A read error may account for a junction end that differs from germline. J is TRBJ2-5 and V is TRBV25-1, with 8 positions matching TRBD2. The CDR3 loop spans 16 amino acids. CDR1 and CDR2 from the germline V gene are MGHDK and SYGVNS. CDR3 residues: CASSEDGVSGAETRYF. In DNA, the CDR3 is TGTGCCAGCAGTGAAGACGGGGTTAGCGGGGCAGAGACCCGGTACTTC.

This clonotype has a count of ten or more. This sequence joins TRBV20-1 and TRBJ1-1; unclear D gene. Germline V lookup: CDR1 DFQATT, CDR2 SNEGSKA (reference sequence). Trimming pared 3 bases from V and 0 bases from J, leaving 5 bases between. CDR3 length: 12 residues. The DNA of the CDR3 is TGCAGTGCTAGTAGAATGAACACTGAAGCTTTCTTT. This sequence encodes CSASRMNTEAFF.

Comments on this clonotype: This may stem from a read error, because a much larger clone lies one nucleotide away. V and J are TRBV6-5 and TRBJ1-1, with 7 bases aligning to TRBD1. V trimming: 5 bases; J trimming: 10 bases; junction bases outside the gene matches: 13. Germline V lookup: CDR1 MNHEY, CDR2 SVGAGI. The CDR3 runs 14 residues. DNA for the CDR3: TGTGCCAGCAGTGAAGGGACAGCTTCCGTTAGAGCTTTCTTT. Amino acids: CASSEGTASVRAFF.

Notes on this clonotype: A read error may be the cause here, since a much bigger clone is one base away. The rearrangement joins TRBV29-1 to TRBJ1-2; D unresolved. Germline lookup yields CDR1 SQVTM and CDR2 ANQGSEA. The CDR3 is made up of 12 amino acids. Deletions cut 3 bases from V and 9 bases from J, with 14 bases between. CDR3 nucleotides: TGCAGCGTTGAGCTAGGAGGGCTTAGCTACACCTTC. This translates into CSVELGGLSYTF.

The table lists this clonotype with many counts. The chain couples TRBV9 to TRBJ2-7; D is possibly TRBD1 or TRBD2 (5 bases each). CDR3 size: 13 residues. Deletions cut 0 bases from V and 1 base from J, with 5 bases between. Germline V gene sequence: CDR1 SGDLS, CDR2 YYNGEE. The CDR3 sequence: CASSVGGSYEQYF. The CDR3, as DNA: TGTGCCAGCAGCGTAGGGGGGTCCTACGAGCAGTACTTC. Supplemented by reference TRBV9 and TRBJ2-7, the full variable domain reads DSGVTQTPKHLITATGQRVTLRCSPRSGDLSVYWYQQSLDQGLQFLIQYYNGEERAKGNILERFSAQQFPDLHSELNLSSLELGDSALYFCASSVGGSYEQYFGPGTRLTVT.

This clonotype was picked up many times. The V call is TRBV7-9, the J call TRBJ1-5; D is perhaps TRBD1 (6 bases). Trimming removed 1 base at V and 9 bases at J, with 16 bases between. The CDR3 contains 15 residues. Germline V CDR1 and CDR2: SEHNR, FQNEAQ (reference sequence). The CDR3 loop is CASSLGLPEQGPQHF. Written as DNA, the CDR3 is TGTGCCAGCAGCTTAGGGTTACCGGAACAGGGGCCCCAGCATTTT.

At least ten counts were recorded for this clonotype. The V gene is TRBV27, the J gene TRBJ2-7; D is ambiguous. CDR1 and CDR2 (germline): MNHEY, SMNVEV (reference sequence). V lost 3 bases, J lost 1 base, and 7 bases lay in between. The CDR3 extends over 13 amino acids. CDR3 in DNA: TGTGCCAGCAGTTTCAGTGCTTCCTACGAGCAGTACTTC. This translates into CASSFSASYEQYF.

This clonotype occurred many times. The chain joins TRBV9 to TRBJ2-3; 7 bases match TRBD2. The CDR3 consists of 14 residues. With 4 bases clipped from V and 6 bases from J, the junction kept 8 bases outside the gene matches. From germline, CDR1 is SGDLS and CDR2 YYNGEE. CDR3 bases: TGTGCCAGCAGCATAACGACTAGCTCGGATACGCAGTATTTT. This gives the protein CASSITTSSDTQYF.

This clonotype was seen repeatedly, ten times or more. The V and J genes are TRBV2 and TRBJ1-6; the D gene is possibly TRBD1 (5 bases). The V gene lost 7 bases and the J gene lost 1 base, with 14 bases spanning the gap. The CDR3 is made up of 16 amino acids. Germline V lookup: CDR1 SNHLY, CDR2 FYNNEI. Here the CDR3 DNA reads TGTGCCAGCACCGAAGATCAGGGATCCTATAATTCACCCCTCCACTTT. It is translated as CASTEDQGSYNSPLHF.

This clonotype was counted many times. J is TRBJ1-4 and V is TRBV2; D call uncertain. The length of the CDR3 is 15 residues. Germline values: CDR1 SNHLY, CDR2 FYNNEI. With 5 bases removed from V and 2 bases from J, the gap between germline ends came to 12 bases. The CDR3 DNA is TGTGCCAGCAGTATAACTACAGCTACTAATGAAAAACTGTTTTTT. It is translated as CASSITTATNEKLFF.

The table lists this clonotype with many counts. This CDR3 is CASRPTGGITDTQYF. CDR3 sequence (DNA): TGCGCCAGCCGGCCCACAGGGGGGATCACAGATACGCAGTATTTT. V is TRBV5-1 and J is TRBJ2-3; 8 bases map to TRBD1. The germline V gene has CDR1 SGHRS and CDR2 YFSETQ. V dropped 7 bases and J dropped 2; count of bases not matched to a gene: 9. This CDR3 is 15 amino acids long.

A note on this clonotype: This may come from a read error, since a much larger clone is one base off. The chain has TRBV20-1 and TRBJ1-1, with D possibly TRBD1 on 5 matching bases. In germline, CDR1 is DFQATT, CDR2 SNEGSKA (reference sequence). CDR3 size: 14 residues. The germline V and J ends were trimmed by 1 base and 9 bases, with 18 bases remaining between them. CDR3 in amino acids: CSARGRGFLGQAFF. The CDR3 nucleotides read TGCAGTGCTAGAGGTCGAGGCTTTCTGGGGCAAGCTTTCTTT.

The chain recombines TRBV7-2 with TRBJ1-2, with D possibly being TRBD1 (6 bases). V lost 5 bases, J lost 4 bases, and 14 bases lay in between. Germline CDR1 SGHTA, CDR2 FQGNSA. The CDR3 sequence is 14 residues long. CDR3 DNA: TGTGCCAGCAGCCCTAGGACAGCTAGCTATGGCTACACCTTC. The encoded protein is CASSPRTASYGYTF. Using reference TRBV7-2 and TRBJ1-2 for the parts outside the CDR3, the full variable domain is GAGVSQSPSNKVTEKGKDVELRCDPISGHTALYWYRQSLGQGLEFLIYFQGNSAPDKSGLPSDRFSAERTGGSVSTLTIQRTQQEDSAVYLCASSPRTASYGYTFGSGTRLTVV.

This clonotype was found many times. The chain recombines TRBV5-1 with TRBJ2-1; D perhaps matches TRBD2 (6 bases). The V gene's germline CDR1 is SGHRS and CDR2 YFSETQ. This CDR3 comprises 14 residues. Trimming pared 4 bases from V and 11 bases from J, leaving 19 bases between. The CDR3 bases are TGCGCCAGCAGCACCGGGACTCAAGGGCGCCAGCAGTTCTTC. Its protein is CASSTGTQGRQQFF.

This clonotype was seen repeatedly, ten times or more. The CDR3 bases are TGTGCCAGCAGTTTACAGGGGCGGGGGGAAGAAAAACTGTTTTTT. Encoded protein: CASSLQGRGEEKLFF. The J gene is TRBJ1-4, the V gene TRBV28, with D tentatively TRBD1 (6 bases). The CDR3 extends over 15 amino acids. From germline, CDR1 is MDHEN and CDR2 SYDVKM. The V gene lost 2 bases and the J gene lost 8 bases, with 15 bases spanning the gap.

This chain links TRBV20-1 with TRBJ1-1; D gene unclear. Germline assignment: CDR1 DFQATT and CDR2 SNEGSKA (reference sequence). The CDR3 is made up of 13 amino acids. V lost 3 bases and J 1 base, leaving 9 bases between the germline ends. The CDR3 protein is CSARKGGNTEAFF. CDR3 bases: TGCAGTGCTAGGAAAGGTGGGAACACTGAAGCTTTCTTT.